The 27 T cell receptor beta chains below come from one sample, sequenced in a study of CD8 T cells in ankylosing spondylitis. Using its own MiXCR run on the 5' RACE reads, TCRdb lists one record per CDR3 protein. In the table there are roughly 160,000 distinct CDR3 sequences, approximately 10% of which are singletons. The sample was blood, either unsorted or a sorted T cell fraction (not recorded which). These receptors came from a male donor with ankylosing spondylitis or in good health (not recorded which).

The table lists this clonotype with many counts. J is TRBJ2-4 and V is TRBV7-8; 8 nucleotides match TRBD1. Germline CDR1 reads SGHVS; CDR2 reads FQNEAQ. The V gene end was trimmed by 5 bases and the J gene end by 3 bases; junction bases not matched to a gene: 6. This CDR3 is built from 15 residues. CDR3 nucleotides: TGTGCCAGCAGCGGCGACAGGGGAGTCAAAAACATTCAGTACTTC. It codes for CASSGDRGVKNIQYF.

This clonotype was counted many times. This chain links TRBV20-1 with TRBJ2-1; 8 nucleotides align to TRBD2. The germline gives CDR1 DFQATT, CDR2 SNEGSKA (reference sequence). Trimming cost V 5 bases and J 1 base; bases outside gene matches: 13. This CDR3 contains 17 residues. The CDR3 nucleotides are TGCAGTGCTCCCCGGTGGGGGAGCGGGAGATCCTACAATGAGCAGTTCTTC. Translated: CSAPRWGSGRSYNEQFF.

Concerning this clonotype: Germline and junction disagree at one end, which may indicate a read error. This rearrangement joins TRBV7-8 to TRBJ2-1, with TRBD2 identical over 12 bases. The CDR3 runs to 15 residues. Germline V gene sequence: CDR1 SGHVS, CDR2 FQNEAQ. The CDR3 here is CANSFGTSGYNEQFF. In DNA, the CDR3 is TGTGCCAACAGCTTTGGGACTAGCGGGTACAATGAGCAGTTCTTC.

V is TRBV7-2 and J is TRBJ2-3; TRBD2 matches at 10 bases. Unmatched junction bases numbered 3, after V lost 1 base and J lost 5 bases. CDR1 is SGHTA, CDR2 FQGNSA, per germline. The CDR3 totals 15 residues. CDR3 in amino acids: CASSLGPSGGDTQYF. As DNA, the CDR3 is TGTGCCAGCAGCTTAGGCCCTAGCGGGGGAGATACGCAGTATTTT.

This clonotype was detected many times. The rearrangement uses TRBV24-1 and TRBJ2-3; 7 positions match TRBD1. V shed 5 bases and J 2 bases; nucleotides not matched to a gene: 9. CDR1 is KGHDR, CDR2 SFDVKD, per germline. The CDR3 sequence is 16 residues long. The CDR3, as DNA: TGTGCCACCAGTGGGGAGACAGGGTTCGCCACAGATACGCAGTATTTT. Protein: CATSGETGFATDTQYF.

The chain uses TRBV20-1 and TRBJ2-5, with TRBD2 identical over 8 bases. The trim removed 1 base at V and 4 bases at J, leaving 20 bases unmatched. This CDR3 comprises 19 residues. Looked up from germline, CDR1 is DFQATT and CDR2 is SNEGSKA (reference sequence). The CDR3 protein is CSARAPGTRNPNPRETQYF. CDR3 coding DNA: TGCAGTGCTAGAGCCCCCGGGACTAGGAACCCCAATCCCAGAGAGACCCAGTACTTC.

This clonotype appeared a single time. A much more abundant neighbour one base away suggests this may be a read error. The chain carries TRBV6-6 and TRBJ2-7, with no clear D. The V gene lost 10 bases and the J gene lost 3 bases, with 10 bases spanning the gap. CDR3 length equals 11 residues. Germline-derived CDR1 and CDR2 are MNHNY and SVGAGI (reference sequence). DNA of the CDR3: TGTGCCAACAGCCCGAACTACGAGCAGTACTTC. Its protein is CANSPNYEQYF.

This clonotype was detected many times. The chain links TRBV20-1 to TRBJ1-3; D may be TRBD1 (5 bases). The ends were cut back, 6 bases at V and 0 bases at J, with 15 bases in the middle. CDR3 length equals 15 residues. CDR1 is DFQATT, CDR2 SNEGSKA, per germline (reference sequence). CDR3 DNA: TGCAGTGCCAGCACCTCAGGGAACTCTGGAAACACCATATATTTT. Translated, it gives CSASTSGNSGNTIYF.

The V gene is TRBV7-6, the J gene TRBJ2-1, with D unresolved. This CDR3 region has 16 residues. Germline lookup yields CDR1 SGHVS and CDR2 FNYEAQ. This chain's CDR3 is CAKPEFGGLGNNEQFF. For the CDR3, the DNA is TGTGCTAAGCCGGAGTTCGGCGGCCTAGGCAACAATGAGCAGTTCTTC.

The chain carries TRBV7-9 and TRBJ2-7, with a possible D match to TRBD2 (5 bases). V lost 3 bases, J lost 0 bases, and 12 bases lay in between. Looked up from germline, CDR1 is SEHNR and CDR2 is FQNEAQ (reference sequence). This CDR3 region has 15 residues. The CDR3: CASSFEGRFSYEQYF. In nucleotides, the CDR3 is TGTGCCAGCAGCTTCGAGGGCCGATTCTCCTACGAGCAGTACTTC.

This clonotype was counted ten times or more. The chain employs TRBV7-7 and TRBJ2-1; 10 bases align to TRBD1. From germline, CDR1 is SSHAT and CDR2 FNYEAQ (reference sequence). Germline trimming cut 5 bases from V and 8 bases from J; bases unmatched to any gene: 6. The CDR3 contains 14 residues. The DNA of the CDR3 is TGTGCCAGCAGCATCCGGACAGGGGGGGATGAGCAGTTCTTC. Its translation: CASSIRTGGDEQFF.

CDR3: CACCRGLAVSLGTDTQYF. For the CDR3, the DNA is TGTGCCTGCTGCCGCGGACTAGCGGTTTCTCTTGGCACAGATACGCAGTATTTT. The rearrangement uses TRBV3-1 and TRBJ2-3; 10 bases align to TRBD2. The CDR3 loop spans 18 amino acids. The germline gives CDR1 LGHDT, CDR2 YNNKEL (reference sequence). With 11 bases clipped from V and 1 base from J, the junction kept 18 bases outside the gene matches.

Many counts were recorded for this clonotype. The chain is built from TRBV3-1 and TRBJ2-1; TRBD1 agrees at 9 bases. The CDR3 length is 14 residues. Germline assignment: CDR1 LGHDT and CDR2 YNNKEL (reference sequence). The ends lost 4 bases at V and 6 bases at J; junction bases unmatched: 4. The CDR3 loop is CASSRQGEANEQFF. The CDR3 nucleotides are TGTGCCAGCAGCCGACAGGGGGAGGCCAATGAGCAGTTCTTC.

This clonotype was seen many times. The chain is built from TRBV19 and TRBJ1-5, with D possibly being TRBD1 (5 bases). From germline, CDR1 is LNHDA and CDR2 SQIVND (reference sequence). V lost 2 bases and J 7 bases, leaving 15 bases between the germline ends. The CDR3 sequence is 15 residues long. CDR3 sequence reads: CASSINGAAQQPQHF. CDR3 coding DNA: TGTGCCAGTAGTATAAACGGGGCGGCGCAGCAGCCCCAGCATTTT. Full variable domain (outside the CDR3, taken from reference TRBV19 and TRBJ1-5): DGGITQSPKYLFRKEGQNVTLSCEQNLNHDAMYWYRQDPGQGLRLIYYSQIVNDFQKGDIAEGYSVSREKKESFPLTVTSAQKNPTAFYLCASSINGAAQQPQHFGDGTRLSIL.

The chain links TRBV11-1 to TRBJ1-2; TRBD1 agrees at 7 bases. This CDR3 has 19 residues. Germline assignment: CDR1 SGHAT and CDR2 FQDESV (reference sequence). V lost 1 base, J lost 1 base, and 15 bases stayed unmatched. The CDR3 here is CASSLEYRGVSRNNYGYTF. CDR3 DNA: TGTGCCAGCAGCTTAGAGTACAGGGGCGTCTCCAGAAATAACTATGGCTACACCTTC.

This clonotype was picked up a small number of times. This chain links TRBV6-1 with TRBJ2-3; D is unclear. The V gene's germline CDR1 is MNHNS and CDR2 SASEGT. The V and J ends lost 10 bases and 2 bases respectively, with 10 bases between them. The CDR3 sequence is 12 residues long. The CDR3 protein is CATMPPTDTQYF. CDR3 DNA sequence: TGTGCCACCATGCCACCCACAGATACGCAGTATTTT.

This clonotype was observed a few times. This chain joins TRBV27 and TRBJ2-1, with D possibly being TRBD2 (6 bases). The CDR3 has 14 amino acids. Looked up from germline, CDR1 is MNHEY and CDR2 is SMNVEV (reference sequence). V lost 5 bases, J lost 5 bases, and 13 bases lay in between. The CDR3 reads CASSGTGTHNEQFF. CDR3 coding DNA: TGTGCCAGCAGTGGGACTGGTACACACAATGAGCAGTTCTTC.

This clonotype was observed a handful of times. The chain carries TRBV5-1 and TRBJ2-1, with TRBD2 as a possible D gene (5 bases). Germline V CDR1 and CDR2: SGHRS, YFSETQ. There are 13 residues in the CDR3. The V end lost 0 bases, the J end lost 10 bases, and 11 bases lay between the germline ends. CDR3 DNA sequence: TGCGCCAGCAGCTTGGCACAATGGGAGGAGCAGTTCTTC. Translation: CASSLAQWEEQFF.

This clonotype was counted between two and nine times. This rearrangement joins TRBV7-8 to TRBJ2-3; tentatively, D is TRBD1 (6 bases). Between the trimmed V and J ends, which lost 3 bases and 2 bases, there was a span of 12 bases. The germline V gene has CDR1 SGHVS and CDR2 FQNEAQ. The CDR3 has 15 residues. In nucleotides, the CDR3 is TGTGCCAGCAGCTTTTCGGGACACTACACAGATACGCAGTATTTT. Translated: CASSFSGHYTDTQYF.

This clonotype was detected many times. The chain employs TRBV3-1 and TRBJ1-4; the D gene is possibly TRBD1 (5 bases). In germline, CDR1 is LGHDT, CDR2 YNNKEL (reference sequence). This CDR3 is built from 13 residues. The V and J ends lost 4 bases and 9 bases respectively, with 12 bases between them. The CDR3 reads CASSRSEGKKLFF. CDR3 DNA: TGTGCCAGCAGCCGGTCGGAGGGGAAAAAACTGTTTTTT.

This clonotype was recorded at least ten times. J is TRBJ2-3 and V is TRBV24-1; D is possibly TRBD2 (5 bases). This CDR3 region has 12 residues. CDR1 is KGHDR, CDR2 SFDVKD, per germline. V lost 4 bases and J lost 7, with 8 bases in between. CDR3 sequence: CATSDPGNTQYF. CDR3 bases: TGTGCCACCAGTGACCCCGGGAATACGCAGTATTTT.

This clonotype turned up a few times. The V and J genes are TRBV12-3 or TRBV12-4 and TRBJ2-7; D uncertain. The CDR3 is made up of 11 amino acids. Trimming left V 8 bases short and J 2 bases short, with 7 bases between. The CDR3 region is CASAETYEQYF. Written as DNA, the CDR3 is TGTGCCAGCGCCGAAACCTACGAGCAGTACTTC.

This clonotype was found once. The chain joins TRBV5-6 to TRBJ2-3; tentatively, D is TRBD2 (5 bases). The CDR3 loop spans 14 amino acids. Germline lookup yields CDR1 SGHDT and CDR2 YYEEEE. V dropped 9 bases and J dropped 8 bases, with 22 bases sitting between them. For the CDR3, the DNA is TGTGCCATGAGCGCCGGACTTACTGAGGGTACGCAGTATTTT. Its translation: CAMSAGLTEGTQYF.

The sample holds a few counts of this clonotype. In DNA, the CDR3 is TGTGCCAGCAGGCGGACTAGCGGGGGCGTCACAGATACGCAGTATTTT. Its translation is CASRRTSGGVTDTQYF. This chain connects TRBV27 to TRBJ2-3, with 13 bases lining up with TRBD2. The CDR3 has 16 amino acids. V dropped 6 bases and J dropped 2; count of bases not matched to a gene: 5. The germline CDR1 and CDR2 sequences are MNHEY and SMNVEV (reference sequence).

This clonotype was observed at least ten times. The CDR3 here is CASTESGLNTEAFF. Written as DNA, the CDR3 is TGCGCCAGCACCGAATCGGGCCTAAACACTGAAGCTTTCTTT. The V gene is TRBV5-1, the J gene TRBJ1-1; unclear D gene. CDR3 size: 14 residues. Germline-derived CDR1 and CDR2 are SGHRS and YFSETQ. V was cut by 6 bases and J by 2 bases, with 14 bases left in between.

On this clonotype itself: A much larger clone differs by one base, so this may be a read error. The chain uses TRBV9 and TRBJ1-1; D may be TRBD1 (5 bases). CDR3 length: 15 residues. Germline lookup yields CDR1 SGDLS and CDR2 YYNGEE. CDR3 DNA: TGTGTCAGCAGCGTAGGTTCGACAGCGCATCCTGAAGCTTTCTTT. Protein: CVSSVGSTAHPEAFF.

In its sample, this clonotype was seen many times. The rearrangement joins TRBV5-1 to TRBJ2-1; TRBD1 matches 7 bases. This CDR3 comprises 16 residues. Unmatched junction bases numbered 12, after V lost 4 bases and J lost 5 bases. Germline V gene sequence: CDR1 SGHRS, CDR2 YFSETQ. The CDR3 nucleotides are TGCGCCAGCAGCCCGGAAGGGGGACAGATTAACAATGAGCAGTTCTTC. Translated, it gives CASSPEGGQINNEQFF.